The following is a T cell receptor beta chain sequence with its context. Ten or more counts support this clonotype. Its antigen specificity is not known. Base qualities are not recorded, but no much larger clone differs from it by a single base. The sample is drawn from a study of T cells after yellow fever vaccination (dated by TCRdb to the late 2010s). For the study in its entirety: Libraries from fractions with low cell numbers were prepared with the SMART-Seq v4 Ultra Low Input RNA kit. To follow T-cell clones before and after both primary and booster YFV17D yellow fever vaccination, bulk TCR alpha and beta repertoires underwent longitudinal sequencing. Two healthy male donors made up the cohort, one aged 18 to 30 years and the other aged 30 to 40 years. Blood was collected at multiple timepoints before and after primary and secondary immunization, and bulk PBMC replicates and cell subsets were isolated.

Findings and caveats that apply to the study as a whole: Most clones expanded after primary vaccination (96% of CD4 and roughly 91% of CD8) were re-detected after the booster, suggesting that broad memory maintenance occurred. The secondary T-cell response was weaker than the primary response but faster, peaking on day 5 instead of day 15. Because the study included only two donors, the extent to which the findings can be generalized is limited. A small share of clonotypes was detected in both CD4 and CD8 compartments, with the overlap likely arising from convergent recombination. Computational filtering was needed because FACS-sorted repertoires could contain abundant contaminating clonotypes from the bulk population.

Explained via the paper, the treatment or condition label denotes: live attenuated yellow fever vaccine strain. PBMCs were isolated from peripheral blood using a standard Ficoll-Paque protocol. Dynabeads CD4 and CD8 positive selection kits were used to isolate the CD4 and CD8 T-cell fractions. RNA was extracted with TriZol from bulk PBMCs, CD4 and CD8 fractions, and dextramer-positive and dextramer-negative fractions. V loses 6 bases, J loses 2 bases, and the germline ends lie 8 bases apart. From the cysteine up to the phenylalanine, the CDR3 has a length of 13 residues. The entry retains the CDR3 DNA only, 39 bases that are in frame from base 1. CDR1 MNHEY and CDR2 SVGAGI are derived from the germline V gene. These reads were obtained on an Illumina NovaSeq 6000. TCR cDNA was made using 5'RACE template switching, a step that added a universal primer site and unique molecular identifiers. cDNA synthesis was primed from both the TCR alpha and TCR beta constant segments. Libraries were amplified in two PCR steps, with sample barcodes and sequencing adapters added in the second step. Sequencing of libraries was performed on Illumina HiSeq 2500 (2x100 bp) or NovaSeq (2x150 bp). The published analysis was carried out like this. MIGEC handled demultiplexing of reads and collapsing into UMI consensus sequences, while MiXCR performed V(D)J alignment. Vaccine-responding clonotypes were defined with edgeR using replicate PBMC samples, requiring FDR below 0.01 and a log2 fold change above 5 up to day 15. Each bulk clonotype was labeled CD4 or CD8 based on which sequenced repertoire, CD4 or CD8, contained the clonotype at higher abundance. The public sequencing data were trimmed at Q25 with fastp and processed into clonotypes with MiXCR by TCRdb, which kept only in-frame beta chains. Each record represents a unique CDR3 protein, reported with the most common genes and DNA among its rows. The V and J calls, along with clone size, are taken from TCRdb and not from the paper's own processing. The sample has some 120,000 distinct CDR3 sequences on record, roughly 15% of them singletons. Around 46% of the sample comes from the top ten.

The clonotype was recovered from a man aged 18 to 29 who received the YFV17D yellow fever vaccine. Recombination connected TRBV6-5 to TRBJ1-5; the D gene assignment is ambiguous. Here the sequenced sample was CD8+ T cells sorted from PBMCs, taken 5 days after the yellow fever booster vaccination. The CDR3 region has the sequence CASSHWGNQPQHF. The nucleotide sequence reads as follows: TGTGCCAGCAGCCACTGGGGCAATCAGCCCCAGCATTTT.